These 17 T cell receptor beta chains originate from one sample sequenced in a study of T cell responses to AZD1222 COVID-19 vaccine. TCRdb keeps only in-frame clones here, not all; method: immunoSEQ multiplex PCR. The repertoire holds 150,000 to 200,000 clones, with more than 75% as singletons. The sample in question was peripheral blood, obtained 28 days after the second AZD1222 dose. These receptors were collected from an adult who received the AZD1222 COVID-19 vaccine.

In this sample, this clone turned up once. This rearrangement joins TRBV5-4 to TRBJ1-1; 7 bases line up with TRBD1. V lost 6 bases, J lost 4 bases, and 15 bases stayed unmatched. The CDR3 is 16 residues long. The germline V gene has CDR1 SGHNT and CDR2 YYREEE (reference sequence). The CDR3 DNA is TGTGCCAGCACCCGAATCGAAGAGGGGGCCGGCACTGAAGCTTTCTTT. Translation gives CASTRIEEGAGTEAFF.

The rearrangement joins TRBV5-4 to TRBJ1-1; weak D call: TRBD1 (5 bases). Germline V CDR1 and CDR2: SGHNT, YYREEE (reference sequence). This CDR3 is built from 13 residues. V lost 4 bases and J 3 bases, leaving 10 bases between the germline ends. As DNA, the CDR3 is TGTGCCAGCAGCCGGGACGGGTACACTGAAGCTTTCTTT. It specifies CASSRDGYTEAFF. Combining the CDR3 with reference TRBV5-4 and TRBJ1-1 gives the whole variable domain ETGVTQSPTHLIKTRGQQVTLRCSSQSGHNTVSWYQQALGQGPQFIFQYYREEENGRGNFPPRFSGLQFPNYSSELNVNALELDDSALYLCASSRDGYTEAFFGQGTRLTVV.

The chain is built from TRBV7-2 and TRBJ1-1, with D possibly TRBD1 on 5 matching bases. V gave up 1 base and J gave up 11 bases, with 17 bases separating them. Germline CDR1 is SGHTA and CDR2 is FQGNSA. This CDR3 is built from 14 residues. The CDR3 coding sequence is TGTGCCAGCAGCTTAGGAGACGACTCGGGGGTGGCTTTCTTT. Amino acid sequence: CASSLGDDSGVAFF.

The rearrangement links TRBV7-3 to TRBJ2-2; D is ambiguous. V was clipped by 1 base and J by 6 bases, with 9 bases between them. Germline V lookup: CDR1 SGHTA, CDR2 FQGTGA. The CDR3 length is 14 residues. CDR3 in DNA: TGTGCCAGCAGCTTAAGCGGCGTGTCCGGGGAGCTGTTTTTT. Protein sequence: CASSLSGVSGELFF.

The rearrangement joins TRBV29-1 to TRBJ1-2, with no clear D. The CDR3 covers 12 residues. CDR1 is SQVTM and CDR2 is ANQGSEA in the germline V gene. V was shortened by 3 bases and J by 4 bases, with 9 bases between the two germline ends. The CDR3 DNA reads as TGCAGCGTTGAGGTGCCTCCCTATGGCTACACCTTC. The encoded protein is CSVEVPPYGYTF.

In its sample, this clone was seen once. The chain employs TRBV5-1 and TRBJ2-2; a possible D gene is TRBD1 (5 bases). The CDR3 has 14 residues. CDR1 is SGHRS and CDR2 is YFSETQ in the germline V gene. Trimming removed 4 bases from V and 0 bases from J, with 7 bases in between. The CDR3 loop is CASSQGANTGELFF. For the CDR3, the DNA is TGCGCCAGCAGCCAGGGTGCGAACACCGGGGAGCTGTTTTTT.

This chain connects TRBV7-6 to TRBJ1-1; D might be TRBD1 (5 bases). The length of the CDR3 is 14 residues. V gave up 3 bases and J gave up 3 bases, with 11 bases separating them. The germline CDR1 and CDR2 sequences are SGHVS and FNYEAQ. The CDR3 reads CASSFQGGYTEAFF. The CDR3 DNA follows: TGTGCCAGCAGCTTTCAGGGAGGGTACACTGAAGCTTTCTTT.

This chain joins TRBV20-1 and TRBJ1-3; the D is unclear. The CDR3 spans 11 residues. Germline V gives CDR1 DFQATT, CDR2 SNEGSKA (reference sequence). CDR3 loop: CSSNSGNTIYF. The CDR3 nucleotides read TGCAGCAGTAACTCTGGAAACACCATATATTTT.

This sequence joins TRBV12-3 or TRBV12-4 and TRBJ2-7, with 9 bases lining up with TRBD1. Trimming cost V 4 bases and J 6 bases; bases outside gene matches: 1. The CDR3 is 12 amino acids. CDR3: CASSWDRVEQYF. As DNA, the CDR3 is TGTGCCAGCAGTTGGGACAGGGTCGAGCAGTACTTC.

The rearrangement uses TRBV2 and TRBJ1-5; no definite D call. The germline V and J ends were trimmed by 6 bases and 6 bases, with 12 bases remaining between them. Germline lookup yields CDR1 SNHLY and CDR2 FYNNEI. The CDR3 is 13 amino acids. CDR3 bases: TGTGCCAGCAGAGTAGTCCCATTTCAGCCCCAGCATTTT. It encodes CASRVVPFQPQHF.

This chain uses TRBV5-1 with TRBJ2-3; D is ambiguous. V gave up 2 bases and J gave up 2 bases, with 15 bases separating them. This CDR3 has 16 residues. Germline CDR1 and CDR2: SGHRS and YFSETQ. The CDR3 DNA is TGCGCCAGCAGCTTACGTGGAGCCCTACTCACAGATACGCAGTATTTT. Translated: CASSLRGALLTDTQYF.

This chain connects TRBV6-5 to TRBJ2-3, with D unresolved. Trimming shortened V by 6 bases and J by 2 bases, and 9 bases separated the two germline ends. Germline lookup yields CDR1 MNHEY and CDR2 SVGAGI. The CDR3 loop spans 13 amino acids. CDR3 bases: TGTGCCAGCAGCTCGGCCGACACAGATACGCAGTATTTT. It codes for CASSSADTDTQYF.

The chain has TRBV5-5 and TRBJ2-2; D not certain. V lost 0 bases to trimming and J lost 6 bases, with 6 bases between them. The germline V gene encodes CDR1 SGHKS and CDR2 YYEKEE (reference sequence). The length of the CDR3 is 13 residues. The CDR3 DNA reads as TGTGCCAGCAGCTTGGGTCTGTCCGGGGAGCTGTTTTTT. Protein: CASSLGLSGELFF.

The V gene is TRBV4-3, the J gene TRBJ1-1; TRBD1 might be the D (5 bases). The CDR3 runs to 14 residues. CDR1 and CDR2 (germline): LGHNA, YSLEER. With 0 bases removed from V and 2 bases from J, the gap between germline ends came to 7 bases. CDR3 coding DNA: TGCGCCAGCAGCCAAGATCAGGGAAACACTGAAGCTTTCTTT. Protein sequence: CASSQDQGNTEAFF.

CDR3 protein: CASSGGLAGTDTQYF. CDR3 sequence (DNA): TGTGCCAGCAGCGGGGGACTAGCGGGCACAGATACGCAGTATTTT. The gene calls are TRBV7-7 and TRBJ2-3; 11 bases align to TRBD2. The CDR3 consists of 15 residues. V was clipped by 5 bases and J by 1 base; unmatched bases: 2. Germline V gene lookup returns CDR1 SSHAT and CDR2 FNYEAQ (reference sequence).

A note on this clone: Other nucleotide sequences in the sample specify the same CDR3. V is TRBV30 and J is TRBJ2-5; D is unclear. Germline V lookup: CDR1 GTSNPN, CDR2 SVGIG (reference sequence). V dropped 0 bases and J dropped 5 bases, with 4 bases sitting between them. The CDR3 contains 11 residues. Written as DNA, the CDR3 is TGTGCCTGGAGTGTCTGGGAGACCCAGTACTTC. Translating it yields CAWSVWETQYF.

CDR3 loop: CASSLHPTDSYEQYF. CDR3 DNA: TGTGCCAGCAGCCTACACCCGACTGATTCCTACGAGCAGTACTTC. The V call is TRBV9, the J call TRBJ2-7; unclear D gene. CDR1 and CDR2 (germline): SGDLS, YYNGEE. The CDR3 extends over 15 amino acids. The germline V and J ends were trimmed by 4 bases and 1 base, with 15 bases remaining between them.